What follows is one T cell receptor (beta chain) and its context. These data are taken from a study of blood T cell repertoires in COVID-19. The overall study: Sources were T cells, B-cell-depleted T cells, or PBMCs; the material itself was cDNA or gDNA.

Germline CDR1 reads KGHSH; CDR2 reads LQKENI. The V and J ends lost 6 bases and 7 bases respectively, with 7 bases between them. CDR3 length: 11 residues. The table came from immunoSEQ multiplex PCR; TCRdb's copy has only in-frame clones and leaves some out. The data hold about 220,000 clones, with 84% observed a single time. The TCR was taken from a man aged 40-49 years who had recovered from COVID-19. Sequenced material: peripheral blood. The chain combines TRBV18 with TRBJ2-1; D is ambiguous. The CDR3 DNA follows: TGTGCCAGCTCCTCCCTGAATGAGCAGTTCTTC. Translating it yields CASSSLNEQFF.